Following are 32 T cell receptor beta chains from one sample sequenced in a study of regulatory T cells in long-lasting Graves disease. Libraries of TCR beta came from iRepertoire HTBI primers plus Arm-PCR of CDR3 regions. TCRdb redid the calling of the multiplex PCR reads with MiXCR, one entry per CDR3 protein. The sample has about 440,000 distinct CDR3 sequences, roughly 17% seen once. Time point indicated: newly diagnosed GD, antithyroid drugs for less than 3 months. PBMC-extracted RNA yielded the TCR library. The sample was also reused in another study, on T cells in Graves' hyperthyroidism and ophthalmopathy.

The sequenced sample was peripheral blood mononuclear cells (PBMCs), obtained at new diagnosis, from a patient treated with antithyroid drugs. The receptor set was obtained from a woman aged 25 to 45 with Graves disease.

Ten or more counts support this clonotype. The chain has TRBV20-1 and TRBJ2-7; D perhaps matches TRBD2 (6 bases). Trimming took 1 base from V and 0 from J, leaving 10 bases between them. In germline, CDR1 is DFQATT, CDR2 SNEGSKA (reference sequence). The CDR3 is made up of 14 amino acids. The CDR3 protein is CSARVERASYEQYF. CDR3 DNA: TGCAGTGCTAGAGTTGAGCGGGCCTCCTACGAGCAGTACTTC.

On this clonotype itself: A read error may explain this, as a much larger clone is one base away. This chain connects TRBV6-1 to TRBJ2-1; 11 bases align to TRBD2. Per the germline V gene, CDR1 is MNHNS and CDR2 is SASEGT. Unmatched junction bases numbered 9, after V lost 7 bases and J lost 4 bases. CDR3 length equals 16 residues. DNA of the CDR3: TGTGCCAGCATCAGACTCCTAGCGGGAGGTTACAATGAGCAGTTCTTC. It codes for CASIRLLAGGYNEQFF.

This clonotype was counted ten times or more. This chain joins TRBV28 and TRBJ1-1; D not certain. This CDR3 has 13 residues. Germline CDR1 is MDHEN and CDR2 is SYDVKM. The ends were cut back, 4 bases at V and 0 bases at J, with 6 bases in the middle. CDR3 sequence reads: CASSWALNTEAFF. Written as DNA, the CDR3 is TGTGCCAGCAGTTGGGCTTTGAACACTGAAGCTTTCTTT. The full variable domain, with the rest looked up from reference TRBV28 and TRBJ1-1, is DVKVTQSSRYLVKRTGEKVFLECVQDMDHENMFWYRQDPGLGLRLIYFSYDVKMKEKGDIPEGYSVSREKKERFSLILESASTNQTSMYLCASSWALNTEAFFGQGTRLTVV.

The chain joins TRBV12-3 or TRBV12-4 to TRBJ2-1; D may be TRBD1 (5 bases). The CDR3 length is 15 residues. V lost 3 bases, J lost 7 bases, and 16 bases lay in between. The chain's CDR3 is CASSFVQALWNEQFF. The CDR3 DNA sequence: TGTGCCAGCAGTTTCGTACAGGCCTTGTGGAATGAGCAGTTCTTC.

The chain has TRBV5-1 and TRBJ2-2; D unclear. The CDR3 is made up of 14 amino acids. Germline CDR1 is SGHRS and CDR2 is YFSETQ. Trimming cost V 4 bases and J 5 bases, with 12 bases left between them. This CDR3 reads CASSTPGPTGELFF. CDR3 sequence (DNA): TGCGCCAGCAGCACCCCCGGCCCTACCGGGGAGCTGTTTTTT.

A remark on this clonotype: The junction departs from the called germline gene at one end, perhaps through a read error. The chain uses TRBV19 and TRBJ2-4; no clear D. Germline CDR1 and CDR2: LNHDA and SQIVND (reference sequence). The CDR3 has 17 residues. CDR3 in amino acids: CASSIDLSASAKSIQYF. As DNA, the CDR3 is TGTGCCAGTAGTATAGATCTTAGTGCTTCAGCCAAAAGCATTCAGTACTTC.

This clonotype was picked up a small number of times. The rearrangement uses TRBV20-1 and TRBJ2-3; D is unresolved. The V end lost 3 bases, the J end lost 2 bases, and 15 bases lay between the germline ends. Germline V CDR1 and CDR2: DFQATT, SNEGSKA (reference sequence). There are 15 residues in the CDR3. The CDR3 loop is CSASVTARITDTQYF. The DNA of the CDR3 is TGCAGTGCTAGTGTGACTGCGCGGATCACAGATACGCAGTATTTT.

Concerning this clonotype itself: It may be a read error: a sequence one base away is much more abundant. This chain uses TRBV6-1 with TRBJ2-1; D call uncertain. The CDR3 has 17 amino acids. CDR1 MNHNS and CDR2 SASEGT come from the germline V gene. The CDR3 here is CASSEGHLAILYNEQSF. For the CDR3, the DNA is TGTGCCAGCAGTGAAGGGCACTTAGCTATCCTTTACAATGAGCAGTCCTTC.

This clonotype was recorded a few times. This chain uses TRBV15 with TRBJ1-2; D perhaps matches TRBD1 (6 bases). This CDR3 is built from 16 residues. The V and J ends lost 0 bases and 4 bases respectively, with 15 bases between them. The germline V gene encodes CDR1 LNHNV and CDR2 YYDKDF (reference sequence). The CDR3 sequence: CATSRDYGGGRYGYTF. The CDR3 nucleotides are TGTGCCACCAGCAGAGATTACGGGGGCGGACGCTATGGCTACACCTTC.

This clonotype was observed many times. The chain joins TRBV3-1 to TRBJ1-2, with D tentatively TRBD1 (5 bases). The V gene's germline CDR1 is LGHDT and CDR2 YNNKEL (reference sequence). Trimming stripped 3 bases from V and 4 bases from J, with 15 bases between. CDR3 length: 15 amino acids. CDR3 nucleotide sequence: TGTGCCAGCAGCCACCCGGTGGGGCGGCTCTATGGCTACACCTTC. Its translation is CASSHPVGRLYGYTF.

The sample holds many counts of this clonotype. The chain links TRBV7-9 to TRBJ2-3; D is possibly TRBD2 (5 bases). From germline, CDR1 is SEHNR and CDR2 FQNEAQ (reference sequence). Trimming cost V 5 bases and J 0 bases, with 18 bases left between them. The CDR3 has 17 residues. CDR3 protein: CASSRGHEPASTDTQYF. In DNA form, the CDR3 reads TGTGCCAGCAGCCGGGGTCACGAACCAGCTAGCACAGATACGCAGTATTTT.

The rearrangement joins TRBV6-5 to TRBJ2-3; TRBD1 aligns across 8 bases. V shed 4 bases, J shed 3 bases, and the junction held 6 bases outside the gene matches. The CDR3 consists of 15 residues. Germline CDR1 is MNHEY and CDR2 is SVGAGI. The CDR3 coding sequence is TGTGCCAGCAGTTTAAGACAGGGGCGGACAGATACGCAGTATTTT. The encoded protein is CASSLRQGRTDTQYF.

V and J are TRBV14 and TRBJ2-1; D is possibly TRBD1 or TRBD2 (5 bases each). Germline CDR1 and CDR2: SGHDN and FVKESK. The CDR3 covers 13 residues. The V gene lost 5 bases and the J gene lost 8 bases, with 13 bases spanning the gap. The CDR3 loop is CASSERTFDEQFF. The CDR3 DNA follows: TGTGCCAGCAGCGAGCGGACATTCGATGAGCAGTTCTTC.

At least ten counts were recorded for this clonotype. The chain is built from TRBV20-1 and TRBJ2-3; 9 bases line up with TRBD2. With 2 bases clipped from V and 0 bases from J, the junction kept 6 bases outside the gene matches. The CDR3 runs 16 residues. The germline gives CDR1 DFQATT, CDR2 SNEGSKA (reference sequence). The chain's CDR3 is CSARSPLAGSTDTQYF. DNA of the CDR3: TGCAGTGCTAGAAGTCCCCTAGCGGGGAGCACAGATACGCAGTATTTT.

This clonotype was detected many times. The CDR3 loop reads CASRPSGGMNTEAFF. In nucleotides, the CDR3 is TGTGCCAGCAGGCCCTCGGGTGGCATGAACACTGAAGCTTTCTTT. The chain uses TRBV11-2 and TRBJ1-1; no definite D call. Germline V gene lookup returns CDR1 SGHAT and CDR2 FQNNGV. The length of the CDR3 is 15 residues. V dropped 6 bases and J dropped 0 bases, with 14 bases sitting between them.

This clonotype occurred once. A much larger clonotype is one base distant, so this may be a read error. No conserved phenylalanine or tryptophan ends this CDR3, so it is likely a read error. The genes are TRBV13 and TRBJ1-1; D not resolved. Germline values: CDR1 PRHDT, CDR2 FYEKMQ (reference sequence). Trimming stripped 6 bases from V and 1 base from J, with 9 bases between. This CDR3 is built from 13 residues. Here the CDR3 DNA reads TGTGCCAGCAGGTTCAGAGGGAACACTGAAGCTTTCCTT. It is translated as CASRFRGNTEAFL.

The J gene is TRBJ2-7, the V gene TRBV20-1, with 13 positions matching TRBD2. The CDR3 consists of 14 residues. CDR1 DFQATT and CDR2 SNEGSKA come from the germline V gene (reference sequence). V lost 1 base, J lost 7 bases, and 4 bases stayed unmatched. The CDR3 sequence: CSARGTSGSWEQYF. The DNA of the CDR3 is TGCAGTGCTAGAGGGACTAGCGGGAGCTGGGAGCAGTACTTC.

This clonotype was recorded at least ten times. This rearrangement joins TRBV27 to TRBJ1-5; D is possibly TRBD1 (5 bases). Germline V gene lookup returns CDR1 MNHEY and CDR2 SMNVEV (reference sequence). CDR3 length: 15 residues. V was clipped by 3 bases and J by 9 bases, with 18 bases between them. Written as DNA, the CDR3 is TGTGCCAGCAGTTTTGGAGGGACCCTGATGTGGCCCCAGCATTTT. Its protein product is CASSFGGTLMWPQHF.

In regard to this clonotype: A far bigger clonotype differs at one base, so this is likely a read error. The rearrangement links TRBV11-2 to TRBJ2-3; D unclear. Trimming took off 6 bases at V and 5 bases at J, with 15 bases between the two ends. This CDR3 region has 14 residues. In germline, CDR1 is SGHAT, CDR2 FQNNGV. The CDR3 DNA follows: TGTGCCAGCAGTTTGCGTACCCACATAGATACGCAGTATTTT. This sequence encodes CASSLRTHIDTQYF.

Remarks on this clonotype: A read error may explain this, as a much larger clone is one base away. The V call is TRBV6-2 or TRBV6-3, the J call TRBJ1-2; tentatively, D is TRBD1 (6 bases). Germline V gene data show CDR1 as MNHEY and CDR2 as SVGEGT. V lost 5 bases and J lost 2, with 9 bases in between. There are 13 residues in the CDR3. Here the CDR3 reads CASSEDRNYGYTF. The CDR3 nucleotides are TGTGCCAGCAGTGAGGACAGAAACTATGGCTACACCTTC.

The chain joins TRBV9 to TRBJ2-1; TRBD2 matches 7 bases. CDR1 SGDLS and CDR2 YYNGEE come from the germline V gene. J lost 8 bases, V lost 4 bases, and 9 bases had no gene match. CDR3 size: 14 residues. As DNA, the CDR3 is TGTGCCAGCAGCCCCCCGGGGGGAGGGGATGAGCAGTTCTTC. The encoded protein is CASSPPGGGDEQFF.

This clonotype was counted a few times. The chain is built from TRBV28 and TRBJ2-6; possibly TRBD1 for D (6 bases). Germline CDR1 and CDR2: MDHEN and SYDVKM. The CDR3 is 15 residues long. Trimming took 5 bases from V and 0 from J, leaving 8 bases between them. CDR3 sequence: CASSTGLSGANVLTF. In DNA form, the CDR3 reads TGTGCCAGCAGTACAGGGCTCTCTGGGGCCAACGTCCTGACTTTC.

This clonotype has more than one count but fewer than ten. This chain joins TRBV28 and TRBJ2-7; D tentatively fits TRBD1 or TRBD2 (5 bases each). In germline, CDR1 is MDHEN, CDR2 SYDVKM. V was pared by 6 bases and J by 2 bases, with 14 bases between. The CDR3 has 14 residues. CDR3: CASRPRGPTYEQYF. The CDR3 nucleotides read TGTGCCAGCAGGCCTCGGGGCCCAACCTACGAGCAGTACTTC.

To note about this clonotype: A single base is all that separates this from a far larger clone, so a read error is likely. The rearrangement joins TRBV11-3 to TRBJ2-1, with 10 bases identical to TRBD1. Per the germline V gene, CDR1 is SGHNT and CDR2 is YENEEA. The CDR3 contains 15 residues. The CDR3 reads CASSRGQGQYDEQLF. The CDR3 DNA reads as TGTGCCAGCAGCCGGGGACAGGGGCAATACGATGAGCAGCTCTTC. Variable domain in full (rest from reference TRBV11-3 and TRBJ2-1): EAGVVQSPRYKIIEKKQPVAFWCNPISGHNTLYWYLQNLGQGPELLIRYENEEAVDDSQLPKDRFSAERLKGVDSTLKIQPAELGDSAVYLCASSRGQGQYDEQLFGPGTRLTVL.

This clonotype was seen repeatedly, ten times or more. This chain links TRBV12-3 or TRBV12-4 with TRBJ2-7; TRBD1 is a possible D gene (6 bases). V was shortened by 6 bases and J by 6 bases, with 12 bases between the two germline ends. This CDR3 has 12 residues. The CDR3 loop is CASSLQGIEQYF. The CDR3 DNA sequence: TGTGCCAGCAGCCTACAGGGAATCGAGCAGTACTTC.

This clonotype was seen repeatedly, ten times or more. The rearrangement links TRBV6-2 or TRBV6-3 to TRBJ1-2, with a possible D match to TRBD1 (6 bases). CDR1 is MNHEY, CDR2 SVGEGT, per germline. With 6 bases removed from V and 6 bases from J, the gap between germline ends came to 17 bases. This CDR3 region has 14 residues. For the CDR3, the DNA is TGTGCCAGCAGACTGGAGGGGGGGACCCATGGCTACACCTTC. Translation: CASRLEGGTHGYTF.

V is TRBV3-1 and J is TRBJ1-6; 9 bases align to TRBD1. Germline trimming cut 4 bases from V and 5 bases from J; bases unmatched to any gene: 3. The germline gives CDR1 LGHDT, CDR2 YNNKEL (reference sequence). The CDR3 loop spans 15 amino acids. The CDR3 loop is CASSPGTGHNSPLHF. CDR3 DNA sequence: TGTGCCAGCAGCCCTGGGACAGGGCATAATTCACCCCTCCACTTT.

This clonotype was detected ten times or more. The CDR3 bases are TGTGCCAGCAGTGGGGACAGGCGTTATCAGCCCCAGCATTTT. This translates into CASSGDRRYQPQHF. The rearrangement links TRBV2 to TRBJ1-5, with 8 bases that match TRBD1. CDR1 SNHLY and CDR2 FYNNEI come from the germline V gene. Germline trimming cut 4 bases from V and 5 bases from J; bases unmatched to any gene: 4. This CDR3 spans 14 amino acids.

The CDR3: CASSHHYGLAESTQYF. The DNA of the CDR3 is TGTGCCAGCAGTCATCATTACGGACTAGCGGAAAGTACCCAGTACTTC. The gene calls are TRBV12-3 or TRBV12-4 and TRBJ2-5, with 10 nucleotides matching TRBD2. This CDR3 contains 16 residues. The junction had 14 bases not matched to a gene; V was cut back by 5 bases and J by 8 bases.

This clonotype showed up many times. CDR3 in amino acids: CASSLVRGGRSAFF. In nucleotides, the CDR3 is TGTGCCAGCAGCTTAGTACGGGGGGGGCGCTCAGCTTTCTTT. The gene calls are TRBV11-2 and TRBJ1-1, with D perhaps TRBD1 (6 bases). The CDR3 has 14 residues. CDR1 is SGHAT and CDR2 is FQNNGV in the germline V gene. V lost 1 base, J lost 10 bases, and 16 bases lay in between.

The V call is TRBV9, the J call TRBJ2-5, with D tentatively TRBD1 or TRBD2 (5 bases each). The CDR3 contains 15 residues. V gave up 3 bases and J gave up 5 bases, with 17 bases separating them. CDR1 SGDLS and CDR2 YYNGEE come from the germline V gene. CDR3 DNA sequence: TGTGCCAGCAGCGCGGGACGGCCGAGGTCGGAGACCCAGTACTTC. Translated: CASSAGRPRSETQYF.

This clonotype has a handful of counts. The V call is TRBV6-1, the J call TRBJ2-5; D is unresolved. Germline V gene data show CDR1 as MNHNS and CDR2 as SASEGT. Trimming left V 6 bases short and J 4 bases short, with 12 bases between. The CDR3 extends over 13 amino acids. CDR3 nucleotide sequence: TGTGCCAGCAGGTTGACCTTGAGAGAGACCCAGTACTTC. This translates into CASRLTLRETQYF.